This T cell receptor beta chain was sequenced in a study of tumor-infiltrating lymphocytes in localized non-small cell lung cancer. Study as a whole: Tumor tissue and non-adjacent uninvolved lung came from each patient.

V was pared by 4 bases and J by 1 base, with 14 bases between. The CDR3 length is 17 residues. Germline values: CDR1 MGHDK, CDR2 SYGVNS. Using immunoSEQ multiplex PCR, the repertoire was profiled, and TCRdb retains in-frame clones only, with some absent. The table records about 12,000 clones, more than 75% of them present only once. Study-wide points: Only some patients had TCR sequencing, depending on available tissue. Different pieces of the same tissue were used for each assay.

As for this clone: Its antigen remains unidentified.

The chain carries TRBV25-1 and TRBJ1-6, with D possibly matching TRBD1 (6 bases). The TCR sequence derives from a human donor with non-small cell lung cancer. Sequencing was done on a sample of lung tumor tissue. CDR3 nucleotide sequence: TGTGCCAGCAGTGTCTCAGGGGCTAGGTCCTATAATTCACCCCTCCACTTT. Its protein product is CASSVSGARSYNSPLHF.